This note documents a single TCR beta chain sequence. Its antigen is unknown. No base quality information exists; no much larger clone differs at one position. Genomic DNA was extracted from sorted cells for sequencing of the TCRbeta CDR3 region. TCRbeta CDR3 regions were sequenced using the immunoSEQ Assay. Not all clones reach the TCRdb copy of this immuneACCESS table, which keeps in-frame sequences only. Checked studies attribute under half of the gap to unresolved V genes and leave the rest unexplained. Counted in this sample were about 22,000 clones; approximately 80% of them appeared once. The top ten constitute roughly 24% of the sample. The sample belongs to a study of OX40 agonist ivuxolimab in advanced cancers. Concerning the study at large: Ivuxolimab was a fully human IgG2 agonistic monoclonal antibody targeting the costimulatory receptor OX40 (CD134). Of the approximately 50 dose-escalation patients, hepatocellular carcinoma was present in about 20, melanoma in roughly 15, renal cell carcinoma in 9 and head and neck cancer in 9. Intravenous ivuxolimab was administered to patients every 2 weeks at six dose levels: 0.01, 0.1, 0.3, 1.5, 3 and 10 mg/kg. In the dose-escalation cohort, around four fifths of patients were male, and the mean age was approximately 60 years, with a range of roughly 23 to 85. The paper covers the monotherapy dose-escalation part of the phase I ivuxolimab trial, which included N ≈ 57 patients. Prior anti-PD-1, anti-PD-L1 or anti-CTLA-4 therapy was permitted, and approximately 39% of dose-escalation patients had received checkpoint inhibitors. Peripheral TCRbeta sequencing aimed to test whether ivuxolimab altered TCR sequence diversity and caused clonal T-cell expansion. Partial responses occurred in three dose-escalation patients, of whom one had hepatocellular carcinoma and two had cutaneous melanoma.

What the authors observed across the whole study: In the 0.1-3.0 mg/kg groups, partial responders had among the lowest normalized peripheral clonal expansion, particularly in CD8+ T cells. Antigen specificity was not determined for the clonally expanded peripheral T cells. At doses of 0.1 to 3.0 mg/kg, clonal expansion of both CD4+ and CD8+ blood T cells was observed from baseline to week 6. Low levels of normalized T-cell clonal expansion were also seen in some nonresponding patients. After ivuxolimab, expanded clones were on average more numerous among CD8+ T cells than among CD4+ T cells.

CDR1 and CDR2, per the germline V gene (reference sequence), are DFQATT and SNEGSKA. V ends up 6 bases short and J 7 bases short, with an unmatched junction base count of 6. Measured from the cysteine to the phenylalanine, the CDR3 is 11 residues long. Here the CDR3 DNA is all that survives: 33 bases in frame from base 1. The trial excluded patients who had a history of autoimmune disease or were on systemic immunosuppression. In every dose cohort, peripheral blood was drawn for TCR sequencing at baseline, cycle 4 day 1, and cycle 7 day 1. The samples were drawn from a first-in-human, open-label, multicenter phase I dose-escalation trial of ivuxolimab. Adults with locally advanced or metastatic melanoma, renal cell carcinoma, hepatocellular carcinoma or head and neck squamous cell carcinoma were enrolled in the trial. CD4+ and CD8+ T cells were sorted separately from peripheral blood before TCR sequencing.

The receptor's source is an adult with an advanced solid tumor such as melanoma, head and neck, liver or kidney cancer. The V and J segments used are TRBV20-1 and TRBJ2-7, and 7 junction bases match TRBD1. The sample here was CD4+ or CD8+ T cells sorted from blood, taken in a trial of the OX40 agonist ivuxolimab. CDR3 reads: CSATTGYEQYF. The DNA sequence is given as TGCAGTGCAACGACAGGGTATGAGCAGTACTTC.